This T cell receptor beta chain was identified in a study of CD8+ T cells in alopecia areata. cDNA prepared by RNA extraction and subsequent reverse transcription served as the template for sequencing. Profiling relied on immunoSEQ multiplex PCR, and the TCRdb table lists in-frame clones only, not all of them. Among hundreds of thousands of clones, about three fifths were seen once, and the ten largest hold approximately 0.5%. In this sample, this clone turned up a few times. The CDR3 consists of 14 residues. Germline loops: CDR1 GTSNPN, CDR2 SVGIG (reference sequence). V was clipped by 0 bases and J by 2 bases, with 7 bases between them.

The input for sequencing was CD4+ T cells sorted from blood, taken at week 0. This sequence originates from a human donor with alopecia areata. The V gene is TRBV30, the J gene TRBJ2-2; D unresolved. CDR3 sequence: CAWSVFVNTGELFF. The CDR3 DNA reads TGTGCCTGGAGTGTATTCGTCAACACCGGGGAGCTGTTTTTT.